This passage covers 20 T cell receptor beta chains from one sample sequenced in a study of molecular identifiers for immune sequencing clone quantification. One entry per CDR3 protein results from TCRdb running MiXCR on the PCR reads. Of 490,000 or so distinct CDR3 sequences listed, roughly 26% are singletons. The sequencing input was naive CD8+ T cells from blood, with Jurkat cell RNA spiked in. Subset: FACS-sorted CD8+CD4-CCR7+CD45RA+ naive T cells. These receptors were taken from a human donor in good health. Some libraries in this study had Jurkat cell RNA spiked in.

This clonotype was found once. This may come from a read error, since a much larger clone is one base off. The chain combines TRBV7-9 with TRBJ1-5; possibly TRBD1 for D (5 bases). The CDR3 has 16 amino acids. From germline, CDR1 is SEHNR and CDR2 FQNEAQ (reference sequence). The CDR3 coding sequence is TGTGCCAGCAGCCCCCTTGACAGCCATAGCAATCAGCCCCCGCATTTT. The encoded protein is CASSPLDSHSNQPPHF.

The chain carries TRBV5-6 and TRBJ2-5, with 7 positions matching TRBD1. V lost 3 bases, J lost 0 bases, and 2 bases stayed unmatched. This CDR3 has 14 amino acids. From germline, CDR1 is SGHDT and CDR2 YYEEEE. CDR3 loop: CASSYDRDQETQYF. The DNA for the CDR3 is TGTGCCAGCAGCTACGACAGGGACCAAGAGACCCAGTACTTC.

The sample holds many counts of this clonotype. The chain has TRBV28 and TRBJ2-7; 7 bases agree with TRBD1. The CDR3 length is 15 residues. Germline lookup yields CDR1 MDHEN and CDR2 SYDVKM. Trimming took 3 bases from V and 0 from J; bases not matched to a gene: 5. CDR3 residues: CASSLGPGGSYEQYF. CDR3 nucleotide sequence: TGTGCCAGCAGTTTGGGGCCAGGGGGCTCCTACGAGCAGTACTTC. The full variable domain, completed using reference TRBV28 and TRBJ2-7, is DVKVTQSSRYLVKRTGEKVFLECVQDMDHENMFWYRQDPGLGLRLIYFSYDVKMKEKGDIPEGYSVSREKKERFSLILESASTNQTSMYLCASSLGPGGSYEQYFGPGTRLTVT.

The sample holds many counts of this clonotype. The chain has TRBV28 and TRBJ2-7, with D possibly being TRBD2 (6 bases). CDR3 length: 18 amino acids. Trimming took off 0 bases at V and 0 bases at J, with 18 bases between the two ends. Germline CDR1 reads MDHEN; CDR2 reads SYDVKM. DNA for the CDR3: TGTGCCAGCAGTTTATGGGGGGGAATGGGCCCGATCTCCTACGAGCAGTACTTC. The encoded protein is CASSLWGGMGPISYEQYF.

The chain combines TRBV21-1 with TRBJ1-2. TRBV21-1 constitutes a pseudogene. The CDR3 totals 18 residues. The CDR3 here is CASSKRLADGFWAFGYTF. Written as DNA, the CDR3 is TGTGCCAGCAGCAAAAGGCTGGCTGATGGGTTTTGGGCTTTTGGCTACACCTTC.

CDR3 bases: TGTGCCAGCAGCTTGTTACGGGACAGGGCGCTTTCCTATGGCTACACCTTC. The encoded protein is CASSLLRDRALSYGYTF. This chain joins TRBV5-6 and TRBJ1-2, with 9 bases that match TRBD1. Losses at the gene ends were 1 base for V and 4 bases for J; bases not matched to a gene: 11. CDR3 length equals 17 residues. Per the germline V gene, CDR1 is SGHDT and CDR2 is YYEEEE.

V usage is TRBV20-1 and J usage is TRBJ2-7; D uncertain. The V gene lost 3 bases and the J gene lost 2 bases, with 11 bases spanning the gap. This CDR3 contains 13 residues. Germline CDR1 reads DFQATT; CDR2 reads SNEGSKA (reference sequence). CDR3 in amino acids: CSARKVNPYEQYF. The CDR3 coding sequence is TGCAGTGCTAGGAAGGTTAACCCCTACGAGCAGTACTTC.

The CDR3 nucleotides read TGTGCCAGCAGATTCGCCCCCGGGGGTACGCAGTATTTT. It yields the protein CASRFAPGGTQYF. The V gene is TRBV27, the J gene TRBJ2-3, with D possibly TRBD2 on 6 matching bases. CDR1 is MNHEY and CDR2 is SMNVEV in the germline V gene (reference sequence). The CDR3 length is 13 residues. Trimming removed 6 bases at V and 8 bases at J, with 15 bases between.

This clonotype is a singleton in its sample. The V and J genes are TRBV4-1 and TRBJ2-7; no definite D call. Germline CDR1 and CDR2: MGHRA and YSYEKL. CDR3 length: 14 amino acids. Trimming shortened V by 0 bases and J by 2 bases, and 8 bases separated the two germline ends. CDR3 protein: CASSQERSAYEQYF. In nucleotides, the CDR3 is TGCGCCAGCAGCCAAGAACGGTCTGCCTACGAGCAGTACTTC.

With regard to this clonotype: A much larger clone differs by one base, so this may be a read error. No conserved phenylalanine or tryptophan is present at the end of the CDR3, so a read error is the likely explanation. CDR3 protein: CASSDPSREMNTGELFV. The CDR3 nucleotides read TGTGCCAGCAGCGACCCGTCGCGAGAAATGAACACCGGGGAGCTGTTTGTT. The chain employs TRBV9 and TRBJ2-2; D gene uncertain. V lost 3 bases and J lost 1, with 16 bases in between. Germline CDR1 is SGDLS and CDR2 is YYNGEE. The CDR3 totals 17 residues.

The chain links TRBV6-2 or TRBV6-3 to TRBJ1-5; no firm D call. The ends were cut back, 2 bases at V and 9 bases at J, with 26 bases in the middle. The CDR3 runs to 18 residues. Germline lookup yields CDR1 MNHEY and CDR2 SVGEGT. The CDR3 DNA is TGTGCCAGCAGTTACGACCAGGACGGACTTCCAATTGGTGGGCCCCAGCATTTT. Protein: CASSYDQDGLPIGGPQHF.

The gene calls are TRBV2 and TRBJ1-3; D is ambiguous. The CDR3 spans 17 residues. Germline V gene sequence: CDR1 SNHLY, CDR2 FYNNEI. V was cut by 2 bases and J by 0 bases, with 14 bases left in between. In nucleotides, the CDR3 is TGTGCCAGCAGTGAATGGCGGTCCCAACCCTCTGGAAACACCATATATTTT. This codes for CASSEWRSQPSGNTIYF.

This clonotype was seen many times. This rearrangement joins TRBV27 to TRBJ1-4; no clear D. Trimming removed 1 base at V and 4 bases at J, with 7 bases between. The CDR3 sequence is 14 residues long. Germline V CDR1 and CDR2: MNHEY, SMNVEV (reference sequence). The DNA for the CDR3 is TGTGCCAGCAGTTTATTAGGGAGTAATGAAAAACTGTTTTTT. It translates to CASSLLGSNEKLFF.

This clonotype was seen many times. The rearrangement uses TRBV29-1 and TRBJ2-3; tentatively, D is TRBD1 (6 bases). Germline V gene data show CDR1 as SQVTM and CDR2 as ANQGSEA. The CDR3 runs 12 residues. The V gene lost 4 bases and the J gene lost 5 bases, with 10 bases spanning the gap. CDR3 sequence (DNA): TGCAGCGTTGGACAGGCGCGAGATACGCAGTATTTT. It specifies CSVGQARDTQYF.

Turning to this clonotype: This clone may be a read error of a much larger clone one base away. The chain couples TRBV5-4 to TRBJ1-1; 7 bases match TRBD1. V was pared by 3 bases and J by 4 bases, with 6 bases of the junction left unmatched. This CDR3 has 14 amino acids. Germline V gene sequence: CDR1 SGHNT, CDR2 YYREEE (reference sequence). As DNA, the CDR3 is TGTGCCAGCAGCTGGGGGACAGTGACCACTGAAGCTTTCTTT. It yields the protein CASSWGTVTTEAFF.

The chain employs TRBV6-6 and TRBJ2-3; weak D call: TRBD1 (6 bases). Trimming cost V 4 bases and J 0 bases, with 11 bases left between them. The CDR3 totals 15 residues. The germline V gene has CDR1 MNHNY and CDR2 SVGAGI (reference sequence). The CDR3 is CASSSGVTSTDTQYF. The CDR3 bases are TGTGCCAGCAGTTCAGGGGTAACTAGCACAGATACGCAGTATTTT.

The J gene is TRBJ2-1, the V gene TRBV7-9, with D perhaps matching TRBD1 (6 bases). The germline V gene encodes CDR1 SEHNR and CDR2 FQNEAQ (reference sequence). Trimming left V 5 bases short and J 0 bases short, with 17 bases between. The CDR3 has 17 amino acids. CDR3 DNA: TGTGCCAGCAGCCCAGAGCCCAGGGGTTTCTCCTACAATGAGCAGTTCTTC. Translation: CASSPEPRGFSYNEQFF.

In this sample, this clonotype turned up a few times. This rearrangement joins TRBV14 to TRBJ2-1; 9 positions agree with TRBD1. This CDR3 has 15 amino acids. The germline CDR1 and CDR2 sequences are SGHDN and FVKESK. Trimming cost V 5 bases and J 2 bases; bases outside gene matches: 4. CDR3 protein: CASSLGQGPYNEQFF. CDR3 DNA sequence: TGTGCCAGCAGCTTGGGACAGGGACCCTACAATGAGCAGTTCTTC.

This rearrangement joins TRBV7-9 to TRBJ1-1, with 8 bases that match TRBD1. The CDR3 covers 15 residues. Germline-derived CDR1 and CDR2 are SEHNR and FQNEAQ (reference sequence). Losses at the gene ends were 5 bases for V and 5 bases for J; bases not matched to a gene: 10. CDR3 in DNA: TGTGCCAGCAGCATAACAGGGGGGCTGAGGACTGAAGCTTTCTTT. Translated, it gives CASSITGGLRTEAFF.

To note about this clonotype: A much larger clone lies a single base off, so this may be a read error. The chain couples TRBV7-2 to TRBJ1-5, with a possible D match to TRBD1 (5 bases). Germline CDR1 SGHTA, CDR2 FQGNSA. The CDR3 sequence is 15 residues long. The CDR3 here is CACSLGPRDHQPQHF. CDR3 sequence (DNA): TGTGCCTGCAGCTTAGGCCCCAGGGATCATCAGCCCCAGCATTTT.